Included here is one T cell receptor (beta chain) sequence, with context. Its antigen target is currently unknown. No base quality values were provided; no much bigger clone lies one nucleotide off. These data originate in a study of blood T cells in healthy people across ages (dated by TCRdb to the mid-2010s). Background for the entire study: Template switching captured roughly one uniquely barcoded TCR beta cDNA molecule per two T cells in model experiments. Four age groups were formed from the donors: young (average 16 years), middle-aged (around 41), aged (about 62) and long-lived (less than 85). For two donors (one aged 18 to 30 and one aged 80 or older), the study analyzed two additional independent replicas of 1 million unique cDNA reads from the same blood draw. Using deep sequencing normalized with unique cDNA molecular identifiers, the study measured how TCR beta repertoire diversity changes with age. Summary of the overall study and its limitations: The CMV infection status of donors was not known, potentially confounding age-related changes in expanded clonotypes. Observed TCR beta diversity per million T cells fell roughly linearly with age, and a significant reduction was already apparent by age around 36. Estimates of total diversity based on one million sequenced T cells were regarded as lower bounds and as underestimates. Compared with the aged group, the long-lived group had more naive CD4+ T cells, fewer expanded clones and increased TCR diversity, suggesting age selection. Observed TCR beta diversity correlated strongly with the percentage of naive T cells measured by flow cytometry. Because profiling used bulk unsorted PBMCs, naive and antigen-experienced compartments could not be compared conclusively.

Libraries were made using 5' RACE. Data came from an Illumina HiSeq 2500. The second PCR ran for roughly 7 to 11 cycles and used a J-beta primer mix along with a sample-barcoded 5' primer. A unique molecular identifier was introduced onto each TCR beta cDNA molecule by a template-switch 5' adaptor carrying 12 random nucleotides. Each sample yielded at least 2.5 million CDR3-containing paired-end reads. The Mint cDNA synthesis kit, primed by a TRBC-specific oligonucleotide, was used to synthesize first-strand cDNA from all RNA. All cDNA was treated with uracil-DNA glycosylase and then went through a first 18-cycle PCR with the universal primers M1SS and BC2_uni_R. From the authors' description of their analysis: For normalization, 1 million high-quality reads were randomly selected from each sample, with every read carrying a distinct molecular identifier. Instead of being binned into consensus sequences, reads with shared molecular identifiers were discarded. MiTCR, run with a Q25 quality threshold and the strictest error-elimination algorithm, handled CDR3 identification, clonotype clustering and error correction. A nonparametric unseen species model using Euler transformation provided a lower-bound estimate of total TCR beta diversity. TCRdb redid the processing of the public reads, applying fastp at Q25 and MiXCR, and retained in-frame beta chains. Under each unique CDR3 protein, matching rows form one entry showing the most common genes and DNA. None of the V and J calls come from the authors' own analysis; TCRdb made them. Here the sample has roughly 500,000 distinct CDR3 sequences; 24% occur a single time. The leading ten clones occupy 8.5% to 9.5% of the sample.

Systemically healthy Caucasian individuals from Russia, 35 to 50 in total and aged roughly 6 to 100 years, were included as donors. Each donor gave about 9.2 milliliters of peripheral blood, drawn into EDTA-treated Vacutainer tubes. Ficoll-Paque density-gradient centrifugation was used to isolate PBMCs, with at least 6.5 million obtained per sample. Trizol reagent was used to extract total RNA from the PBMCs, yielding at least 6 micrograms per sample. For every donor, flow cytometry on a PBMC aliquot measured the percentage of naive CD45RAhigh/CD27high T cells. The CDR3 runs 14 residues from the cysteine to the phenylalanine. Only the CDR3 part of the read is kept: 42 bases, read in frame from the first base. The germline V gene (reference sequence) sets CDR1 to DFQATT and CDR2 to SNEGSKA. V has 5 bases trimmed and J has 5 bases trimmed; junction bases matching no gene number 6. These data also featured in a second study, about T cells of mothers and their children. From the second report: Nine systemically healthy Caucasian individuals served as donors, namely three mothers together with their six children. cDNA synthesis used all of the extracted RNA, with approximately 1.4 ug of RNA in each 15 ul reaction. In the second PCR, the M1S primer introduced both the sample barcodes and 2-4 random nucleotides. More than 9.5 million TCR beta CDR3 reads were obtained from each mother, and millions of reads were obtained from each child. In both related and unrelated pairs, thymic selection shapes the output of TCR recombination in a similar way, with inherited differences having only a minor effect. Normalized repertoire overlap in related mother-child pairs was always slightly higher than in unrelated mother-child pairs, but the difference was never significant. No persistent microchimeric T cell clones were found, with a detection sensitivity of around 100 clones per million clonotypes. Deep NGS was used in the study to compare the TCR beta repertoires of mothers and children and to look for features that separate related mother-child pairs from unrelated individuals. The mean age was roughly 36 +/- 4 years for the mothers and around 10 +/- 4 years for the children. After adapter ligation with NEBNext reagents, the libraries were sequenced on Illumina HiSeq 2000 with 100+100 nt paired-end reads. To prevent cross-contamination, the mother and child libraries were prepared one month apart and sequenced in separate runs. Between roughly 450,000 and 2,000,000 distinct TCR beta clonotypes were identified per donor. Naive TCR beta clonotypes were estimated from low-frequency clonotypes matched to each donor's FACS-determined naive share, without sorting.

The chain couples TRBV20-1 to TRBJ2-5; the junction holds 12 bases that match TRBD1. The sequencing input was blood. This clonotype was obtained from a boy younger than 18 in good health. The CDR3 is CSAWDRGHLETQYF. The DNA sequence follows: TGCAGTGCTTGGGACAGGGGGCACCTGGAGACCCAGTACTTC.